One and the same sample provided the 14 T cell receptor beta chains below, sequenced in a study of spatial heterogeneity in lung cancer. Time point: sample taken at primary tumor resection. Their cognate antigens are unknown. TCRdb recomputed calls from the 5' RACE reads with MiXCR, one row per CDR3 protein. Of 6,500 to 10,000 distinct CDR3 sequences in the sample, 7% are singletons; the top ten hold around 9.3%. Whole-study findings and limits: Mutation counts in tumors were tracked by counts of expanded intratumoral alpha and beta TCRs.

The specimen comprised lung tumor tissue, sampled at surgery. These receptors were taken from a male donor with early-stage non-small cell lung cancer.

By proportion, this clonotype is medium-sized. The chain has TRBV7-9 and TRBJ1-6; D is unresolved. The CDR3 is made up of 12 amino acids. The germline CDR1 and CDR2 sequences are SEHNR and FQNEAQ (reference sequence). Trimming left V 5 bases short and J 9 bases short, with 8 bases between. The CDR3: CASSVGVSPLHF. The CDR3 nucleotides read TGTGCCAGCAGCGTTGGTGTTTCACCCCTCCACTTT.

This chain connects TRBV29-1 to TRBJ2-3; unclear D gene. The germline V and J ends were trimmed by 2 bases and 2 bases, with 11 bases remaining between them. The length of the CDR3 is 14 residues. Germline assignment: CDR1 SQVTM and CDR2 ANQGSEA. CDR3 DNA: TGCAGCGTTGAAAGTGGCCAGTACACAGATACGCAGTATTTT. It specifies CSVESGQYTDTQYF.

In its sample, this clonotype is medium-sized. The CDR3 sequence: CASSPSRGANVLTF. The DNA of the CDR3 is TGTGCCAGCAGCCCCTCTCGGGGGGCCAACGTCCTGACTTTC. This chain connects TRBV3-1 to TRBJ2-6; no clear D gene. From germline, CDR1 is LGHDT and CDR2 YNNKEL (reference sequence). V dropped 4 bases and J dropped 4 bases, with 8 bases sitting between them. The CDR3 length is 14 residues.

The table lists this clonotype with many counts. The V gene is TRBV6-6, the J gene TRBJ1-2; 7 positions agree with TRBD1. The CDR3 sequence is 12 residues long. V dropped 7 bases and J dropped 8; count of bases not matched to a gene: 7. CDR1 is MNHNY and CDR2 is SVGAGI in the germline V gene (reference sequence). The CDR3 DNA sequence: TGTGCCAGCATCGGGACAGTCGGAGGCTACACCTTC. This codes for CASIGTVGGYTF.

This clonotype is medium-sized in the sample. The CDR3 here is CASSLGGGGYNEQFF. The CDR3 bases are TGTGCCAGCAGCCTGGGGGGGGGCGGCTACAATGAGCAGTTCTTC. The chain has TRBV6-4 and TRBJ2-1, with D maybe TRBD2 (7 bases). The CDR3 length is 15 residues. Germline assignment: CDR1 MRHNA and CDR2 SNTAGT. The V gene lost 6 bases and the J gene lost 3 bases, with 15 bases spanning the gap.

This clonotype was detected many times. The rearrangement joins TRBV19 to TRBJ1-2; no reliable D call. This CDR3 region has 14 residues. Trimming shortened V by 3 bases and J by 2 bases, and 10 bases separated the two germline ends. Germline CDR1 reads LNHDA; CDR2 reads SQIVND (reference sequence). CDR3 nucleotides: TGTGCCAGTAGTATGATCCAGGCAAACTATGGCTACACCTTC. The encoded protein is CASSMIQANYGYTF.

This clonotype was counted many times. This chain connects TRBV5-6 to TRBJ2-1, with D perhaps assigned TRBD1 or TRBD2 (5 bases each). CDR3 size: 15 residues. Germline CDR1 reads SGHDT; CDR2 reads YYEEEE. V lost 0 bases and J 0 bases, leaving 7 bases between the germline ends. The CDR3 DNA reads TGTGCCAGCAGCTTGGAGGGGAGCTCCTACAATGAGCAGTTCTTC. Translating gives CASSLEGSSYNEQFF.

This clonotype was found many times. This chain joins TRBV9 and TRBJ2-1; tentatively, D is TRBD2 (5 bases). Germline assignment: CDR1 SGDLS and CDR2 YYNGEE. The germline V and J ends were trimmed by 3 bases and 10 bases, with 23 bases remaining between them. The CDR3 runs to 16 residues. CDR3 protein: CASSASGGQSPKEQFF. As DNA, the CDR3 is TGTGCCAGCAGCGCCTCAGGCGGGCAGTCCCCTAAGGAGCAGTTCTTC.

This clonotype was seen repeatedly, ten times or more. CDR3 sequence: CASRDGLSSYEQYF. CDR3 nucleotides: TGTGCCAGTAGGGACGGGCTTAGCTCCTACGAGCAGTACTTC. The rearrangement joins TRBV19 to TRBJ2-7; the D is unclear. Germline assignment: CDR1 LNHDA and CDR2 SQIVND (reference sequence). V was cut by 6 bases and J by 0 bases, with 12 bases left in between. The CDR3 runs to 14 residues.

This clonotype was recorded at least ten times. The gene calls are TRBV12-3 or TRBV12-4 and TRBJ1-1; 8 nucleotides agree with TRBD1. The CDR3 spans 14 residues. V trimming: 6 bases; J trimming: 2 bases; junction bases outside the gene matches: 5. The CDR3 region is CASSRTGLNTEAFF. The CDR3, as DNA: TGTGCCAGCAGCAGGACAGGGTTAAACACTGAAGCTTTCTTT.

By share, this clonotype ranks as medium-sized. This rearrangement joins TRBV5-6 to TRBJ2-1; 12 bases are a match to TRBD2. Trimming cost V 4 bases and J 0 bases; bases outside gene matches: 8. Germline lookup yields CDR1 SGHDT and CDR2 YYEEEE. The CDR3 has 18 residues. The DNA of the CDR3 is TGTGCCAGCAGCCCGGGACTAGCGGGCTCTAGCTCCTACAATGAGCAGTTCTTC. Encoded protein: CASSPGLAGSSSYNEQFF.

By sample share, this clonotype is medium-sized (0.01 to 0.1%). The chain recombines TRBV28 with TRBJ2-1; the D is unclear. Trimming pared 4 bases from V and 4 bases from J, leaving 17 bases between. Germline CDR1 reads MDHEN; CDR2 reads SYDVKM. The CDR3 runs 16 residues. Here the CDR3 DNA reads TGTGCCAGCAGTTCCTACGCTGGGTTGGGATACAATGAGCAGTTCTTC. Protein: CASSSYAGLGYNEQFF.

This rearrangement joins TRBV7-7 to TRBJ2-1, with 8 bases fitting TRBD2. CDR3 size: 14 residues. V lost 4 bases and J lost 9; bases outside the gene matches: 8. Germline CDR1 and CDR2: SSHAT and FNYEAQ (reference sequence). CDR3 DNA: TGTGCCAGCAGCTCGGGACTAGGTCCGTCTGAGCAGTTCTTC. It yields the protein CASSSGLGPSEQFF.

This clonotype is labeled medium-sized. V is TRBV27 and J is TRBJ1-5; D remains ambiguous. Germline V gene data show CDR1 as MNHEY and CDR2 as SMNVEV (reference sequence). V lost 3 bases and J lost 4, with 7 bases in between. The CDR3 consists of 13 residues. The CDR3 DNA reads as TGTGCCAGCAGTTTCGGGCTGAATCAGCCCCAGCATTTT. This sequence encodes CASSFGLNQPQHF.